The 23 T cell receptor beta chains presented below share a single source sample, sequenced in a study of blood T cell repertoires in COVID-19. Here immunoSEQ multiplex PCR was the method, and the copy in TCRdb shows in-frame clones only, minus some. Among 380,000 or so clones listed, around 90% were seen once. Sequencing was carried out using PBMCs or T cells enriched from blood (not recorded which). These receptors were taken from a woman aged 40 to 50 with acute COVID-19.

This rearrangement joins TRBV6-5 to TRBJ2-1, with a tentative D call TRBD2 (5 bases). The CDR3 runs to 14 residues. Germline lookup yields CDR1 MNHEY and CDR2 SVGAGI. Trimming shortened V by 5 bases and J by 10 bases, and 18 bases separated the two germline ends. The CDR3 coding sequence is TGTGCCAGCAGTCAACTAGGAACAGCCACCGAGCAGTTCTTC. Its translation: CASSQLGTATEQFF.

With respect to this clone: This CDR3 is also generated by other DNA sequences in the sample. The chain links TRBV5-4 to TRBJ1-1; D is unresolved. V was pared by 0 bases and J by 0 bases, with 6 bases between. Germline values: CDR1 SGHNT, CDR2 YYREEE (reference sequence). The CDR3 is 14 residues long. CDR3 coding DNA: TGTGCCAGCAGCTTGGACACCATGAACACTGAAGCTTTCTTT. It specifies CASSLDTMNTEAFF.

The V and J genes are TRBV4-1 and TRBJ2-1; D is uncertain. This CDR3 comprises 16 residues. Germline CDR1 reads MGHRA; CDR2 reads YSYEKL. V was shortened by 1 base and J by 3 bases, with 13 bases between the two germline ends. CDR3 DNA sequence: TGCGCCAGCAGCCAAGTTGACATAGTTCACTACAATGAGCAGTTCTTC. Its protein is CASSQVDIVHYNEQFF.

V gene TRBV10-3 combines with J gene TRBJ1-2; 7 bases agree with TRBD1. The germline gives CDR1 ENHRY, CDR2 SYGVKD. This CDR3 spans 13 amino acids. V shed 5 bases and J 6 bases; nucleotides not matched to a gene: 6. The CDR3 coding sequence is TGTGCCATCAGTCCCGGGACAGAAAATGGCTACACCTTC. Translating gives CAISPGTENGYTF.

Only one count was recorded for this clone. The chain carries TRBV28 and TRBJ1-2, with D possibly matching TRBD1 (5 bases). CDR1 is MDHEN, CDR2 SYDVKM, per germline. This CDR3 comprises 12 residues. Trimming left V 8 bases short and J 4 bases short, with 11 bases between. The CDR3 here is CASLRVSYGYTF. The CDR3 DNA reads as TGTGCCAGCCTCAGGGTTAGCTATGGCTACACCTTC.

The chain has TRBV25-1 and TRBJ2-7; a weak D match, TRBD1 (5 bases). CDR1 MGHDK and CDR2 SYGVNS come from the germline V gene. Deletions cut 3 bases from V and 0 bases from J, with 12 bases between. The length of the CDR3 is 15 residues. The CDR3 DNA sequence: TGTGCCAGCAGTGACTTGACAGTCCTCTCCTACGAGCAGTACTTC. The encoded protein is CASSDLTVLSYEQYF.

This clone was seen just once. The chain uses TRBV15 and TRBJ1-4, with D possibly being TRBD1 (5 bases). Trimming removed 5 bases at V and 8 bases at J, with 18 bases between. Germline CDR1 is LNHNV and CDR2 is YYDKDF (reference sequence). This CDR3 region has 15 residues. DNA for the CDR3: TGTGCCACCAGCGGAAACGGACAAGGGCGAGAAAAACTGTTTTTT. The encoded protein is CATSGNGQGREKLFF.

This clone was seen once. This chain links TRBV6-5 with TRBJ2-7; TRBD1 matches at 7 bases. Losses at the gene ends were 5 bases for V and 0 bases for J; bases not matched to a gene: 7. The V gene's germline CDR1 is MNHEY and CDR2 SVGAGI. The CDR3 length is 15 residues. This CDR3 is CASSPNDRDSYEQYF. In DNA form, the CDR3 reads TGTGCCAGCAGTCCCAATGACAGGGACTCCTACGAGCAGTACTTC.

The V call is TRBV11-3, the J call TRBJ2-3, with D possibly being TRBD1 (6 bases). V was clipped by 5 bases and J by 2 bases, with 11 bases between them. Germline CDR1 SGHNT, CDR2 YENEEA. This CDR3 spans 14 amino acids. This CDR3 is CASSQGQNTDTQYF. CDR3 DNA sequence: TGTGCCAGCAGCCAAGGACAGAACACAGATACGCAGTATTTT.

The gene calls are TRBV2 and TRBJ1-2; D gene ambiguous. V gave up 5 bases and J gave up 6 bases, with 10 bases separating them. The CDR3 covers 12 residues. The germline V gene has CDR1 SNHLY and CDR2 FYNNEI. The CDR3 loop is CASSLTRDGYTF. The CDR3 nucleotides are TGTGCCAGCAGTCTAACACGGGATGGCTACACCTTC. Full variable domain (missing parts from reference TRBV2 and TRBJ1-2): EPEVTQTPSHQVTQMGQEVILRCVPISNHLYFYWYRQILGQKVEFLVSFYNNEISEKSEIFDDQFSVERPDGSNFTLKIRSTKLEDSAMYFCASSLTRDGYTFGSGTRLTVV.

The genes are TRBV11-2 and TRBJ2-2, with D maybe TRBD1 (5 bases). The CDR3 extends over 13 amino acids. Germline assignment: CDR1 SGHAT and CDR2 FQNNGV. V lost 6 bases, J lost 4 bases, and 9 bases lay in between. As DNA, the CDR3 is TGTGCCAGCAGTCCGACAGTCACCGGGGAGCTGTTTTTT. Its protein is CASSPTVTGELFF.

The chain couples TRBV9 to TRBJ2-5; D may be TRBD2 (7 bases). There are 15 residues in the CDR3. Germline V CDR1 and CDR2: SGDLS, YYNGEE. Trimming left V 0 bases short and J 1 base short, with 10 bases between. In nucleotides, the CDR3 is TGTGCCAGCAGCGTAGGCGGGGGCGGCCAAGAGACCCAGTACTTC. Protein sequence: CASSVGGGGQETQYF.

This clone was detected only once. This rearrangement joins TRBV30 to TRBJ1-2; TRBD1 is a possible D gene (6 bases). The CDR3 extends over 16 amino acids. Trimming cost V 6 bases and J 2 bases, with 22 bases left between them. CDR1 is GTSNPN, CDR2 SVGIG, per germline (reference sequence). The CDR3, as DNA: TGTGCCTGCTCCCGGGACACGGGCATGGGAAACTATGGCTACACCTTC. Protein sequence: CACSRDTGMGNYGYTF.

V is TRBV6-5 and J is TRBJ1-1; possible D gene TRBD1, 5 bases. Germline V gene sequence: CDR1 MNHEY, CDR2 SVGAGI. Trimming removed 8 bases from V and 5 bases from J, with 9 bases in between. The CDR3 has 11 residues. As DNA, the CDR3 is TGTGCCAGCTATCGGGGGACTGAAGCTTTCTTT. The encoded protein is CASYRGTEAFF.

The V and J genes are TRBV2 and TRBJ1-5; a possible D gene is TRBD1 (6 bases). Per germline, CDR1 SNHLY and CDR2 FYNNEI. This CDR3 region has 15 residues. Trimming cost V 7 bases and J 4 bases, with 17 bases left between them. CDR3 DNA sequence: TGTGCCAGCAAGAATACCGGGACATTAAATCAGCCCCAGCATTTT. Amino acids: CASKNTGTLNQPQHF.

The chain joins TRBV27 to TRBJ2-1, with 9 bases aligning to TRBD1. The junction had 4 bases not matched to a gene; V was cut back by 0 bases and J by 7 bases. Germline V lookup: CDR1 MNHEY, CDR2 SMNVEV (reference sequence). The CDR3 sequence is 15 residues long. CDR3 protein: CASSLSGTGSNEQFF. CDR3 DNA sequence: TGTGCCAGCAGTTTATCCGGGACAGGGTCAAATGAGCAGTTCTTC.

The V call is TRBV10-2, the J call TRBJ2-7, with 7 bases matching TRBD1. After removal of 5 bases from V and 6 bases from J, the junction contained 7 bases not matched to a gene. Per germline, CDR1 WSHSY and CDR2 SAAADI. This CDR3 has 13 amino acids. The CDR3 DNA reads TGCGCCAGCAGTCGCTCGACAGGGCTCGAGCAGTACTTC. Translation: CASSRSTGLEQYF.

V is TRBV27 and J is TRBJ1-6, with D possibly being TRBD1 (5 bases). V lost 6 bases and J 4 bases, leaving 10 bases between the germline ends. Germline CDR1 and CDR2: MNHEY and SMNVEV (reference sequence). The CDR3 has 14 amino acids. CDR3 nucleotide sequence: TGTGCCAGCAGGACCGGGACTTATAATTCACCCCTCCACTTT. Its protein is CASRTGTYNSPLHF.

The chain couples TRBV3-1 (or the pseudogene TRBV3-2) to TRBJ2-1, with D tentatively TRBD2 (6 bases). V shed 0 bases and J shed 1 base, with 7 bases lying between them. The CDR3 runs to 15 residues. CDR1 is LGHDT, CDR2 YNNKEL, per germline (reference sequence). The CDR3 nucleotides read TGTGCCAGCAGCCAAGATGGGGGGTCCTACAATGAGCAGTTCTTC. Residues: CASSQDGGSYNEQFF.

V and J are TRBV12-5 and TRBJ2-5, with D unresolved. CDR3 size: 13 residues. V lost 5 bases to trimming and J lost 2 bases, with 9 bases between them. The V gene's germline CDR1 is LGHNT and CDR2 FRNRAP. This chain's CDR3 is CASGPRLQETQYF. CDR3 sequence (DNA): TGTGCTAGTGGTCCCCGTCTACAAGAGACCCAGTACTTC.

This chain connects TRBV5-1 to TRBJ1-1; the D gene is possibly TRBD1 (5 bases). In germline, CDR1 is SGHRS, CDR2 YFSETQ. Trimming pared 0 bases from V and 0 bases from J, leaving 9 bases between. The CDR3 covers 15 residues. CDR3 loop: CASSLVGEMNTEAFF. Here the CDR3 DNA reads TGCGCCAGCAGCTTGGTAGGGGAAATGAACACTGAAGCTTTCTTT.

The CDR3 DNA is TGTGCCAGCAGTCCCGCGCGGGAGGGGAGTGGCTACACCTTC. It yields the protein CASSPAREGSGYTF. The chain recombines TRBV7-9 with TRBJ1-2; D is possibly TRBD1 (5 bases). Germline V gives CDR1 SEHNR, CDR2 FQNEAQ (reference sequence). CDR3 length: 14 residues. Trimming left V 6 bases short and J 7 bases short, with 18 bases between.

The chain couples TRBV7-2 to TRBJ1-5, with TRBD1 identical over 10 bases. CDR1 is SGHTA and CDR2 is FQGNSA in the germline V gene. With 5 bases clipped from V and 4 bases from J, the junction kept 2 bases outside the gene matches. The CDR3 length is 14 residues. The CDR3 loop is CASSRDRGNQPQHF. The CDR3 nucleotides read TGTGCCAGCAGCCGGGACAGGGGTAATCAGCCCCAGCATTTT.